The 15 T cell receptor beta chains listed next were all sequenced from one sample in a study of PD-L1 blockade in urothelial cancer. Generated by immunoSEQ multiplex PCR, the TCRdb table keeps only in-frame clones and is missing some. The repertoire holds some 120,000 clones, with about 89% as singletons. This sample's time point: peripheral blood 6 weeks after treatment start. Sequencing used PBMCs, obtained around atezolizumab (anti-PD-L1) treatment. These receptors all come from a man aged 55-75 years with urothelial cancer.

The chain combines TRBV6-1 with TRBJ1-2; TRBD1 is a possible D gene (6 bases). The CDR3 is made up of 13 amino acids. Germline V CDR1 and CDR2: MNHNS, SASEGT. Trimming stripped 3 bases from V and 12 bases from J, with 17 bases between. Here the CDR3 DNA reads TGTGCCAGCAGTGACAAGACTACAGGGTCCAACACCTTC. Translated: CASSDKTTGSNTF.

This clone was counted ten times or more. This chain connects TRBV7-3 to TRBJ2-2, with TRBD1 as a possible D gene (5 bases). This CDR3 region has 15 residues. Germline lookup yields CDR1 SGHTA and CDR2 FQGTGA. Trimming cost V 0 bases and J 6 bases, with 11 bases left between them. This CDR3 is CASSLTGQGAGELFF. In nucleotides, the CDR3 is TGTGCCAGCAGCTTAACCGGGCAGGGCGCCGGGGAGCTGTTTTTT. Full variable domain (rest looked up from reference TRBV7-3 and TRBJ2-2): GAGVSQTPSNKVTEKGKYVELRCDPISGHTALYWYRQSLGQGPEFLIYFQGTGAADDSGLPNDRFFAVRPEGSVSTLKIQRTERGDSAVYLCASSLTGQGAGELFFGEGSRLTVL.

V gene TRBV27 combines with J gene TRBJ2-1, with D perhaps matching TRBD1 (5 bases). Germline V gene sequence: CDR1 MNHEY, CDR2 SMNVEV (reference sequence). The CDR3 covers 14 residues. The V end lost 7 bases, the J end lost 7 bases, and 17 bases lay between the germline ends. In DNA, the CDR3 is TGTGCCAGCACCGTTAGGGGATCGCATAATGAGCAGTTCTTC. Translated: CASTVRGSHNEQFF.

This clone was found a few times. The chain combines TRBV5-4 with TRBJ2-5, with D possibly matching TRBD1 (6 bases). Germline V lookup: CDR1 SGHNT, CDR2 YYREEE (reference sequence). V lost 3 bases and J 4 bases, leaving 16 bases between the germline ends. The CDR3 is 15 residues long. In DNA form, the CDR3 reads TGTGCCAGCAGCTCCGACCAGGGGCGTGTAGAGACCCAGTACTTC. It translates to CASSSDQGRVETQYF.

This clone was found once. The rearrangement joins TRBV7-2 to TRBJ2-1; 8 nucleotides line up with TRBD2. V trimming: 6 bases; J trimming: 3 bases; junction bases outside the gene matches: 10. The CDR3 consists of 16 residues. Germline V gene lookup returns CDR1 SGHTA and CDR2 FQGNSA. The CDR3 bases are TGTGCCAGCAGACTTACTAGCGGCCTTAGCTACAATGAGCAGTTCTTC. It codes for CASRLTSGLSYNEQFF.

The chain joins TRBV11-3 to TRBJ2-7; possibly TRBD1 for D (5 bases). Deletions cut 3 bases from V and 3 bases from J, with 12 bases between. Germline V lookup: CDR1 SGHNT, CDR2 YENEEA. The CDR3 sequence is 14 residues long. The CDR3 bases are TGTGCCAGCAGCTTCGATTGGGGCAACTACGAGCAGTACTTC. Its protein is CASSFDWGNYEQYF. Full variable domain (remainder filled in from reference TRBV11-3 and TRBJ2-7): EAGVVQSPRYKIIEKKQPVAFWCNPISGHNTLYWYLQNLGQGPELLIRYENEEAVDDSQLPKDRFSAERLKGVDSTLKIQPAELGDSAVYLCASSFDWGNYEQYFGPGTRLTVT.

A single count supports this clone. CDR3 in DNA: TGTGCCAGCAGTCAGGGAGACAGGCCGGGTCAGCCCCAGCATTTT. Translation: CASSQGDRPGQPQHF. The V gene is TRBV28, the J gene TRBJ1-5, with D possibly being TRBD1 (6 bases). The CDR3 spans 15 residues. Germline CDR1 MDHEN, CDR2 SYDVKM. Deletions cut 5 bases from V and 6 bases from J, with 17 bases between.

The chain combines TRBV10-3 with TRBJ2-1, with D perhaps TRBD1 (6 bases). The CDR3 consists of 12 residues. Germline CDR1 ENHRY, CDR2 SYGVKD. With 2 bases removed from V and 8 bases from J, the gap between germline ends came to 7 bases. The CDR3 loop reads CAISETGHEQFF. The CDR3 DNA reads as TGTGCCATCAGTGAGACAGGGCATGAGCAGTTCTTC.

This clone was found once. Other DNA sequences in this specimen translate into the identical CDR3. The chain is built from TRBV7-2 and TRBJ1-1, with D perhaps matching TRBD1 (6 bases). Germline values: CDR1 SGHTA, CDR2 FQGNSA. Trimming left V 2 bases short and J 4 bases short, with 8 bases between. The CDR3 totals 13 residues. CDR3 sequence reads: CASSLQGSTEAFF. The CDR3 nucleotides are TGTGCCAGCAGCTTACAGGGGTCCACTGAAGCTTTCTTT.

A single count supports this clone. The genes are TRBV28 and TRBJ1-2; 9 positions match TRBD1. With V trimmed by 6 bases and J by 8 bases, 10 bases remained unmatched. Germline V gene sequence: CDR1 MDHEN, CDR2 SYDVKM. This CDR3 contains 14 residues. This CDR3 reads CASSRTGVFPGYTF. CDR3 in DNA: TGTGCCAGCAGCCGGACAGGGGTTTTTCCGGGCTACACCTTC.

Only one count was recorded for this clone. The chain links TRBV7-3 to TRBJ1-2, with TRBD1 as a possible D gene (5 bases). V lost 5 bases and J 6 bases, leaving 19 bases between the germline ends. CDR3 length: 15 amino acids. Germline CDR1 reads SGHTA; CDR2 reads FQGTGA. CDR3 loop: CASSQDGAPGDGYTF. The CDR3 nucleotides are TGTGCCAGCAGCCAGGATGGGGCCCCCGGAGATGGCTACACCTTC. Supplemented by reference TRBV7-3 and TRBJ1-2, the full variable domain reads GAGVSQTPSNKVTEKGKYVELRCDPISGHTALYWYRQSLGQGPEFLIYFQGTGAADDSGLPNDRFFAVRPEGSVSTLKIQRTERGDSAVYLCASSQDGAPGDGYTFGSGTRLTVV.

This chain uses TRBV28 with TRBJ2-5; maybe TRBD2 (7 bases). Germline V gives CDR1 MDHEN, CDR2 SYDVKM. The V end lost 2 bases, the J end lost 5 bases, and 18 bases lay between the germline ends. There are 16 residues in the CDR3. DNA for the CDR3: TGTGCCAGCAGTTTAGAGATACAGGGAGGGTGGGAGACCCAGTACTTC. Translated: CASSLEIQGGWETQYF.

The chain uses TRBV5-6 and TRBJ2-3; possible D gene TRBD2, 7 bases. Germline CDR1 and CDR2: SGHDT and YYEEEE. This CDR3 has 16 amino acids. Trimming took 0 bases from V and 2 from J, leaving 13 bases between them. CDR3 loop: CASSLETGGPTDTQYF. The CDR3 bases are TGTGCCAGCAGCTTGGAAACGGGGGGCCCCACAGATACGCAGTATTTT.

This clone was recorded only once. V and J are TRBV28 and TRBJ2-1, with TRBD1 matching over 9 bases. J lost 1 base, V lost 5 bases, and 3 bases had no gene match. There are 15 residues in the CDR3. Looked up from germline, CDR1 is MDHEN and CDR2 is SYDVKM. The CDR3 loop is CASSGQGRSYNEQFF. CDR3 bases: TGTGCCAGCAGTGGACAGGGGAGATCCTACAATGAGCAGTTCTTC.

The gene calls are TRBV19 and TRBJ2-4; possibly TRBD1 for D (7 bases). Germline lookup yields CDR1 LNHDA and CDR2 SQIVND (reference sequence). V was trimmed by 7 bases and J by 2 bases, leaving 12 bases between them. The CDR3 totals 14 residues. The CDR3 loop is CASKEGATKNIQYF. The CDR3 DNA sequence: TGTGCCAGTAAGGAGGGGGCGACCAAAAACATTCAGTACTTC.